The source of this T cell receptor (beta chain) is a study of control samples from healthy donors and cancer patients. TCRdb's table, derived via immunoSEQ multiplex PCR, lists solely in-frame clones and lacks some. The table records about 190,000 clones, approximately 92% of them present only once. V gave up 4 bases and J gave up 3 bases, with 13 bases separating them. The CDR3 runs to 14 residues. Germline CDR1 and CDR2: LNHDA and SQIVND (reference sequence). Sequencing used blood. The genes are TRBV19 and TRBJ2-7, with D possibly TRBD1 on 6 matching bases. This sequence originates from a man younger than 35 in good health. CDR3: CASSTTGPNYEQYF. The CDR3 DNA reads TGTGCCAGTAGTACAACAGGGCCCAACTACGAGCAGTACTTC.